This T cell receptor (beta chain) originates from a study of blood T cell repertoires in COVID-19. For the study at large: Sample material is recorded as cDNA or gDNA derived from T cells, B-cell-depleted T cells, or PBMCs.

The CDR3 is 15 amino acids. Germline values: CDR1 LNHDA, CDR2 SQIVND (reference sequence). J was trimmed by 8 bases and V by 5 bases; bases with no gene match: 11. Seattle cases were enrolled at active infection and followed longitudinally. Authors' data handling: Cell counts per sample came from amplifying reference gene primers. Some clones are missing from TCRdb's copy, which holds only in-frame ones; the method was immunoSEQ multiplex PCR. From that table come the V and J calls and clone size; the DNA was used to work out D and trimming. Here the sample spans around 200,000 clones, roughly 83% being singletons.

The clonotype was recovered from a woman between 35 and 50 years old with COVID-19, enrolled during active disease. The chain recombines TRBV19 with TRBJ1-4; 7 bases are a match to TRBD1. Sequencing input: peripheral blood. The CDR3 sequence: CASSLPTGWKEKLFF. As DNA, the CDR3 is TGTGCCAGTAGTCTCCCGACAGGGTGGAAGGAAAAACTGTTTTTT.